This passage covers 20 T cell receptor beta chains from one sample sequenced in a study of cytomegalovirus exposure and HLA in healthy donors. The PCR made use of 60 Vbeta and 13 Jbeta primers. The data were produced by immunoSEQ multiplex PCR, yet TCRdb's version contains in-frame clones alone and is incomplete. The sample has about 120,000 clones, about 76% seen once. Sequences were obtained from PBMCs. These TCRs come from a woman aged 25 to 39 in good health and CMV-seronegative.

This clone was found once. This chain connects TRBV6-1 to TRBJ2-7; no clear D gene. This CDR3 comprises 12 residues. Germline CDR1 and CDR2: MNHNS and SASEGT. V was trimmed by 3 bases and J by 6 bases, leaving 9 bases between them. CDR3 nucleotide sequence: TGTGCCAGCAGTGACCTAGGCGGCGAGCAGTACTTC. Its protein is CASSDLGGEQYF.

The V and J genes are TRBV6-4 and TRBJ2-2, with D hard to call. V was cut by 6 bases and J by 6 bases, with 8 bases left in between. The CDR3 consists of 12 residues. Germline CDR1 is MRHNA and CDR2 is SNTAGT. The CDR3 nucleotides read TGTGCCAGCAGCTCCCCTCCCGGGGAGCTGTTTTTT. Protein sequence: CASSSPPGELFF.

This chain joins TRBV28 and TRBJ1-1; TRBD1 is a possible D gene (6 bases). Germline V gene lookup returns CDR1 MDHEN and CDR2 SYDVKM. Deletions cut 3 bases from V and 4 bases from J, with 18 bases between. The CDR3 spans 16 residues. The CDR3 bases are TGTGCCAGCAGTTTCCGGGGGGGGCGCTTCGGCACTGAAGCTTTCTTT. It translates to CASSFRGGRFGTEAFF.

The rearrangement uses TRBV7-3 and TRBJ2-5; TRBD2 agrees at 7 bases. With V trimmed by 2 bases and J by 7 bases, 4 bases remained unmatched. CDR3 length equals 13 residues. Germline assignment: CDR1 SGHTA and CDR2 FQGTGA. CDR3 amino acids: CASSLGPGGTQYF. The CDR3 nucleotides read TGTGCCAGCAGCTTAGGGCCGGGAGGGACCCAGTACTTC.

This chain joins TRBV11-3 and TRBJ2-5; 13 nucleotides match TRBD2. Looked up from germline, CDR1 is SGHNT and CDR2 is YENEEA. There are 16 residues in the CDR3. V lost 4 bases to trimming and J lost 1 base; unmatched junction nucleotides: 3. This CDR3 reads CASSSGTSGVQETQYF. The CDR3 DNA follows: TGTGCCAGCAGCTCAGGGACTAGCGGGGTCCAAGAGACCCAGTACTTC.

The DNA for the CDR3 is TGTGCCAGCAGTTGGAGCTCTGGAAACACCATATATTTT. Protein product: CASSWSSGNTIYF. The rearrangement uses TRBV28 and TRBJ1-3; D not resolved. V lost 4 bases to trimming and J lost 0 bases, with 4 bases between them. The CDR3 sequence is 13 residues long. Looked up from germline, CDR1 is MDHEN and CDR2 is SYDVKM. Supplemented by reference TRBV28 and TRBJ1-3, the full variable domain reads DVKVTQSSRYLVKRTGEKVFLECVQDMDHENMFWYRQDPGLGLRLIYFSYDVKMKEKGDIPEGYSVSREKKERFSLILESASTNQTSMYLCASSWSSGNTIYFGEGSWLTVV.

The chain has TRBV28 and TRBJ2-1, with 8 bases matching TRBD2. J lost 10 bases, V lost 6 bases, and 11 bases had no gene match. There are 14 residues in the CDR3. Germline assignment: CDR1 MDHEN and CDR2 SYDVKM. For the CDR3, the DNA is TGTGCCAGCAGGGAACCAGCGGGAGCAGAAGAGCAGTTCTTC. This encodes CASREPAGAEEQFF.

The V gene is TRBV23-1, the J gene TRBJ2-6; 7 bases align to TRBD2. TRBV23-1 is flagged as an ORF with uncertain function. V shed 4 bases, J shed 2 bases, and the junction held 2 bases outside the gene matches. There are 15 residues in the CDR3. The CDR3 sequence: CASSRGGAGANVLTF. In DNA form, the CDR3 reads TGCGCCAGCAGTCGGGGGGGTGCTGGGGCCAACGTCCTGACTTTC.

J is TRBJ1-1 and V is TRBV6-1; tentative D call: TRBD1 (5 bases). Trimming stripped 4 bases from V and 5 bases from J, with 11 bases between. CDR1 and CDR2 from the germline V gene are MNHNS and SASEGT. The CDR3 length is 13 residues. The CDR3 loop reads CASSATGGTEAFF. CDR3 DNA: TGTGCCAGCAGTGCTACGGGGGGTACTGAAGCTTTCTTT.

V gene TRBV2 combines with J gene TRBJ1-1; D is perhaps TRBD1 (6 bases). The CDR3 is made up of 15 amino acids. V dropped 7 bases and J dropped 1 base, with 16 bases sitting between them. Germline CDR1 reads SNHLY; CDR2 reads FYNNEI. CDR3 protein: CASTISGTQNTEAFF. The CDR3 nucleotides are TGTGCCAGCACTATTTCCGGGACACAGAACACTGAAGCTTTCTTT.

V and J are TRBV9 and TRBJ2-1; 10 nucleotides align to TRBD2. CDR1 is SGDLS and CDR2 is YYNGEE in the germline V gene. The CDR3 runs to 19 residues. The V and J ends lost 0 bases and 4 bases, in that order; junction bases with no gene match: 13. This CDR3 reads CASSVATRVAGGPYNEQFF. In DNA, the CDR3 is TGTGCCAGCAGCGTAGCTACAAGAGTAGCGGGAGGACCATACAATGAGCAGTTCTTC.

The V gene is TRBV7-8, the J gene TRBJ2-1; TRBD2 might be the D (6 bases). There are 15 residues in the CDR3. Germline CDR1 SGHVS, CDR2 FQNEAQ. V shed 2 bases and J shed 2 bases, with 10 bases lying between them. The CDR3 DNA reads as TGTGCCAGCAGCTTAACTAGCCCGCCCTACAATGAGCAGTTCTTC. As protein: CASSLTSPPYNEQFF. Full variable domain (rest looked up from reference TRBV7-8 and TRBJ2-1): GAGVSQSPRYKVAKRGQDVALRCDPISGHVSLFWYQQALGQGPEFLTYFQNEAQLDKSGLPSDRFFAERPEGSVSTLKIQRTQQEDSAVYLCASSLTSPPYNEQFFGPGTRLTVL.

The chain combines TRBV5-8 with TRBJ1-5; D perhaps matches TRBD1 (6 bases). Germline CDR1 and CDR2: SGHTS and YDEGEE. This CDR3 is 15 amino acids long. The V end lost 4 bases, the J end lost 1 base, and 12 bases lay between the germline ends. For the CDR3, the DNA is TGTGCCAGCAGCATCCAGGACAGAAGCAATCAGCCCCAGCATTTT. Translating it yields CASSIQDRSNQPQHF.

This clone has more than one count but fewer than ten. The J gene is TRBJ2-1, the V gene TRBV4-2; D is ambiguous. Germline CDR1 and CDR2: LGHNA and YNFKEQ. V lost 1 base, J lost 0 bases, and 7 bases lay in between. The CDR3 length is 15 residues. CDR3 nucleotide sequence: TGTGCCAGCAGCCAAGTTCCCCTCTCCTACAATGAGCAGTTCTTC. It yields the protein CASSQVPLSYNEQFF.

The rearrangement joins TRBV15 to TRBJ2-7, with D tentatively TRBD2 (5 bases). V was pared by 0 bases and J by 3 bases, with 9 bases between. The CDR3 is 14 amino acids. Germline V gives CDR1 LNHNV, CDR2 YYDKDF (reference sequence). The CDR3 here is CATSREIGGYEQYF. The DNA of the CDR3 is TGTGCCACCAGCAGAGAGATTGGAGGCTACGAGCAGTACTTC.

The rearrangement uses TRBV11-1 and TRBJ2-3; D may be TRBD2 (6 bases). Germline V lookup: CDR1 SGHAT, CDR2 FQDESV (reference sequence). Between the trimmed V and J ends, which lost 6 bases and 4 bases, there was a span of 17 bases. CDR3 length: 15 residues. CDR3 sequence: CASSLRRGEADTQYF. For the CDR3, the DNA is TGTGCCAGCAGTCTCAGGAGGGGTGAAGCAGATACGCAGTATTTT.

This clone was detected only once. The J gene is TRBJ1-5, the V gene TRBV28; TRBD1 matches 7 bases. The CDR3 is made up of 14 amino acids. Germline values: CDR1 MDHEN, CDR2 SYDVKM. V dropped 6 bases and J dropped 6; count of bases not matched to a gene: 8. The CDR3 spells CASRAEGAGQPQHF. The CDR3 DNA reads TGTGCCAGCAGGGCCGAGGGGGCCGGTCAGCCCCAGCATTTT.

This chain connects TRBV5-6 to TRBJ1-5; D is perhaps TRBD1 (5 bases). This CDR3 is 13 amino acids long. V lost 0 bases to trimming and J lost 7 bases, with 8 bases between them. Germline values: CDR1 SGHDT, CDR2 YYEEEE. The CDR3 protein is CASSLAGFQPQHF. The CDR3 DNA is TGTGCCAGCAGCTTGGCAGGGTTCCAGCCCCAGCATTTT.

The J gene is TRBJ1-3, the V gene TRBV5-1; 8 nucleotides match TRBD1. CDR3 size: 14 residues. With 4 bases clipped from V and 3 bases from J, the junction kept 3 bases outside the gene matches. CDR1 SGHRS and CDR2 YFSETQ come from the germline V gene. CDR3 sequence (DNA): TGCGCCAGCAGCGCTGACAGGGGTGGAAACACCATATATTTT. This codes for CASSADRGGNTIYF.

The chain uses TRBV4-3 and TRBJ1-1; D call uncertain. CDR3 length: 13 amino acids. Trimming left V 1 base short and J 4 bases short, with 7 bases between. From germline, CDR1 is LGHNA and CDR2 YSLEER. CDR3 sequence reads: CASSQAEGTEAFF. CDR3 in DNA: TGCGCCAGCAGCCAAGCGGAGGGCACTGAAGCTTTCTTT.